Each of the 2 T cell receptor beta chains below was sequenced from the same sample in a study of T cells in Graves' hyperthyroidism and ophthalmopathy. Amplification of TCR beta CDR3 regions used RNA as the template. HTBI primers were employed in a first-round RT-PCR of the TCR CDR3. One entry per CDR3 protein, called by TCRdb with MiXCR from the multiplex PCR reads. This table holds about 570,000 distinct CDR3 sequences, 40% to 55% found once. Source material: peripheral blood or thyroid tissue (not recorded which). The source is an adult woman with Graves' disease, either hyperthyroidism or ophthalmopathy (not recorded which).

This chain links TRBV3-1 with TRBJ2-2; 9 nucleotides align to TRBD2. V lost 4 bases and J lost 4; bases outside the gene matches: 4. The CDR3 is made up of 15 amino acids. Per the germline V gene, CDR1 is LGHDT and CDR2 is YNNKEL (reference sequence). The CDR3 coding sequence is TGTGCCAGCAGCCGGCCTAGCGGGGCCACCGGGGAGCTGTTTTTT. Its translation is CASSRPSGATGELFF. The full variable domain, with the rest looked up from reference TRBV3-1 and TRBJ2-2, is DTAVSQTPKYLVTQMGNDKSIKCEQNLGHDTMYWYKQDSKKFLKIMFSYNNKELIINETVPNRFSPKSPDKAHLNLHINSLELGDSAVYFCASSRPSGATGELFFGEGSRLTVL.

This clonotype was detected only once. The chain has TRBV10-3 and TRBJ2-7; TRBD2 agrees at 8 bases. V lost 4 bases, J lost 0 bases, and 8 bases stayed unmatched. This CDR3 has 16 residues. The V gene's germline CDR1 is ENHRY and CDR2 SYGVKD. CDR3 in DNA: TGTGCCATCAGTGGGGGCGGGAGGCACTCCTCCTACGAGCAGTACTTC. This sequence encodes CAISGGGRHSSYEQYF.